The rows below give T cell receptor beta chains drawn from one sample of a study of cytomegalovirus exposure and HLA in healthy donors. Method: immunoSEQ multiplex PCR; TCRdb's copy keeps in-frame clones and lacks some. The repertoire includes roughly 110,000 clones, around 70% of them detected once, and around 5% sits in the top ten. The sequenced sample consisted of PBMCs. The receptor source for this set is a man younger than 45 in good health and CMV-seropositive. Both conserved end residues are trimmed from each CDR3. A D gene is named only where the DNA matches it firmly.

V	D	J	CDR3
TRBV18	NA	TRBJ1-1	ASSPPGSVTEAF
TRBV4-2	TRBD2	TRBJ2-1	ASSQEWLAGAEQF
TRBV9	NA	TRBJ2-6	ASSVGGDGANVLT
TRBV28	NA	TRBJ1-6	ASLTGGADNSPLH
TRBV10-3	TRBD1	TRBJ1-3	AISERDSSSGNTIY
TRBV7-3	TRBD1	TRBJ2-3	ASSARQGGDTQY
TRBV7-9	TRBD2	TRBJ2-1	ASNLAGGRSNEQF
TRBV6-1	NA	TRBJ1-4	ASSEARGSNEKLF
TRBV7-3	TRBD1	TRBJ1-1	ASSRTGGRGTEAF
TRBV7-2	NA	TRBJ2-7	ASSQQSSYEQY
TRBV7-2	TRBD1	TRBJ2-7	ASSSWVDRDRY
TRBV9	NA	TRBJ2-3	ASSVEAGVGTDTQY
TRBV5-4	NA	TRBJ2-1	ASSLGQGIYNEQF